A single sample is the source of the 21 T cell receptor beta chains below, sequenced in a study of CD8 T cells in Susac syndrome (dated by TCRdb to about 2019). Library preparation was by the immunoSEQ multiplex PCR assay. RNA was extracted with the RNeasy kit and 0.5 to 1 ug was reverse transcribed using random hexamers. TCRdb passed the public sequencing reads through fastp at Q25 and MiXCR, retaining productive beta sequences. All rows with the same CDR3 protein become a single entry with the most common DNA and genes. The sample contains tens of thousands of distinct CDR3 sequences, 96% of them found a single time. 0.11% of the sample comes from the top ten. The specimen was CD4+ T cells from PBMCs. These receptors came from a human donor with multiple sclerosis.

V is TRBV21-1 and J is TRBJ2-1. TRBV21-1 is a pseudogene locus. The CDR3 loop spans 14 amino acids. The CDR3 loop is CASSNAGPDNEQFF. DNA for the CDR3: TGTGCCAGCAGCAATGCGGGACCTGACAATGAGCAGTTCTTC.

V usage is TRBV9 and J usage is TRBJ2-3; 8 nucleotides match TRBD1. Germline V gene sequence: CDR1 SGDLS, CDR2 YYNGEE. With V trimmed by 0 bases and J by 4 bases, 4 bases remained unmatched. This CDR3 spans 15 amino acids. CDR3 amino acids: CASSVALTGADTQYF. In DNA form, the CDR3 reads TGTGCCAGCAGCGTAGCTCTGACAGGGGCAGATACGCAGTATTTT.

The rearrangement links TRBV5-1 to TRBJ2-1; D may be TRBD1 (5 bases). The CDR3 runs to 16 residues. The germline CDR1 and CDR2 sequences are SGHRS and YFSETQ. Trimming took 4 bases from V and 1 from J, leaving 15 bases between them. The CDR3 DNA reads TGCGCCAGCAGCCGGCAGGGTATTGGGTCCTACAATGAGCAGTTCTTC. Translation gives CASSRQGIGSYNEQFF.

The chain carries TRBV20-1 and TRBJ2-3; 10 bases are shared with TRBD1. CDR1 is DFQATT, CDR2 SNEGSKA, per germline (reference sequence). This CDR3 contains 14 residues. V lost 6 bases and J lost 5; bases outside the gene matches: 8. The CDR3 is CSASDRGGIDTQYF. CDR3 DNA sequence: TGCAGTGCCTCGGACAGGGGGGGGATAGATACGCAGTATTTT.

This clonotype appeared once. V and J are TRBV20-1 and TRBJ1-4, with D maybe TRBD1 (6 bases). The germline gives CDR1 DFQATT, CDR2 SNEGSKA (reference sequence). V was cut by 1 base and J by 5 bases, with 14 bases left in between. The CDR3 length is 15 residues. The CDR3 DNA follows: TGCAGTGCTAGAGTCCTGGGACAACCCAATGAAAAACTGTTTTTT. The encoded protein is CSARVLGQPNEKLFF.

CDR3 coding DNA: TGTGCCAGCACGCCGGGACGGATCTCTGGAAACACCATATATTTT. Translated, it gives CASTPGRISGNTIYF. This rearrangement joins TRBV28 to TRBJ1-3; D possibly corresponds to TRBD1 (5 bases). The V end lost 7 bases, the J end lost 0 bases, and 13 bases lay between the germline ends. CDR1 is MDHEN, CDR2 SYDVKM, per germline. The CDR3 spans 15 residues.

The V call is TRBV4-1, the J call TRBJ2-5, with TRBD2 matching over 11 bases. CDR3 length equals 14 residues. Germline lookup yields CDR1 MGHRA and CDR2 YSYEKL. The trim removed 6 bases at V and 5 bases at J, leaving 5 bases unmatched. The CDR3 is CASRRLAGTETQYF. The DNA of the CDR3 is TGCGCCAGCAGGCGACTAGCGGGGACCGAGACCCAGTACTTC.

V is TRBV3-1 and J is TRBJ1-2; tentatively, D is TRBD1 (5 bases). The CDR3 is 14 amino acids. Trimming took 0 bases from V and 4 from J, leaving 9 bases between them. Germline values: CDR1 LGHDT, CDR2 YNNKEL (reference sequence). CDR3 nucleotides: TGTGCCAGCAGCCAAGACAGGGTTGGCTATGGCTACACCTTC. It specifies CASSQDRVGYGYTF.

The chain uses TRBV4-2 and TRBJ2-3; 8 nucleotides align to TRBD2. J lost 0 bases, V lost 6 bases, and 5 bases had no gene match. The CDR3 length is 15 residues. CDR1 is LGHNA, CDR2 YNFKEQ, per germline. CDR3 bases: TGTGCCAGCAGGGGAACTAGCGGTAGCACAGATACGCAGTATTTT. This gives the protein CASRGTSGSTDTQYF.

This chain links TRBV2 with TRBJ2-2; the match to TRBD2 covers 10 bases. The germline V gene encodes CDR1 SNHLY and CDR2 FYNNEI. Germline trimming cut 11 bases from V and 6 bases from J; bases unmatched to any gene: 12. The CDR3 has 15 residues. As DNA, the CDR3 is TGTGCCTGCAAAGGTTCTAGCGGGGGCCCCGGGGAGCTGTTTTTT. Protein: CACKGSSGGPGELFF.

This chain uses TRBV12-3 or TRBV12-4 with TRBJ1-6; 7 bases map to TRBD1. With V trimmed by 6 bases and J by 9 bases, 5 bases remained unmatched. There are 13 residues in the CDR3. CDR3 protein: CASRKTGSSPLHF. In DNA form, the CDR3 reads TGTGCCAGCAGGAAGACAGGGAGTTCACCCCTCCACTTT.

V gene TRBV7-2 combines with J gene TRBJ2-5; 7 bases are a match to TRBD1. With V trimmed by 2 bases and J by 2 bases, 8 bases remained unmatched. The CDR3 has 16 amino acids. Germline values: CDR1 SGHTA, CDR2 FQGNSA. For the CDR3, the DNA is TGTGCCAGCAGCTTATACAGGGGTTGGGGACAAGAGACCCAGTACTTC. This encodes CASSLYRGWGQETQYF.

This rearrangement joins TRBV7-8 to TRBJ2-3, with a possible D match to TRBD1 (7 bases). Germline V gene data show CDR1 as SGHVS and CDR2 as FQNEAQ. Trimming removed 5 bases at V and 1 base at J, with 25 bases between. The CDR3 runs to 19 residues. The CDR3 nucleotides read TGTGCCAGCAGCCGTCTGAGGAGGGGGCGTCCCGGGGGCACAGATACGCAGTATTTT. Translating it yields CASSRLRRGRPGGTDTQYF.

The J gene is TRBJ1-5, the V gene TRBV30; D is perhaps TRBD1 (5 bases). CDR1 and CDR2 from the germline V gene are GTSNPN and SVGIG (reference sequence). This CDR3 is 14 amino acids long. Trimming took off 2 bases at V and 3 bases at J, with 11 bases between the two ends. CDR3 in amino acids: CAWSFWGDNQPQHF. Written as DNA, the CDR3 is TGTGCCTGGAGTTTTTGGGGGGACAATCAGCCCCAGCATTTT.

The rearrangement uses TRBV24-1 and TRBJ2-5; D is tentatively TRBD1 or TRBD2 (5 bases each). The V and J ends lost 9 bases and 5 bases respectively, with 24 bases between them. CDR3 length: 16 amino acids. CDR1 and CDR2 from the germline V gene are KGHDR and SFDVKD. CDR3 protein: CATAQRGTVIPETQYF. The CDR3 nucleotides read TGTGCCACCGCTCAGCGAGGGACGGTGATTCCGGAGACCCAGTACTTC.

This chain links TRBV12-3 or TRBV12-4 with TRBJ1-2, with TRBD1 matching over 8 bases. There are 13 residues in the CDR3. The V segment lost 3 bases and the J segment 8 bases; nucleotides outside the gene matches: 5. The CDR3 sequence: CASSFQGAGGYTF. In nucleotides, the CDR3 is TGTGCCAGCAGTTTTCAGGGGGCAGGAGGCTACACCTTC.

The chain carries TRBV29-1 and TRBJ1-4, with D tentatively TRBD1 (5 bases). The V gene lost 5 bases and the J gene lost 0 bases, with 10 bases spanning the gap. Germline CDR1 SQVTM, CDR2 ANQGSEA. The CDR3 is made up of 14 amino acids. Here the CDR3 DNA reads TGCAGCGTTTGGTCGACAGCAACTAATGAAAAACTGTTTTTT. Protein product: CSVWSTATNEKLFF.

The rearrangement joins TRBV30 to TRBJ2-5; no firm D call. The CDR3 sequence is 12 residues long. The germline V gene has CDR1 GTSNPN and CDR2 SVGIG (reference sequence). Trimming left V 2 bases short and J 7 bases short, with 11 bases between. The CDR3 loop reads CAWSPEVGTQYF. The CDR3 nucleotides read TGTGCCTGGAGTCCTGAAGTCGGGACCCAGTACTTC.

The rearrangement uses TRBV6-5 and TRBJ2-1; TRBD1 aligns across 8 bases. Germline assignment: CDR1 MNHEY and CDR2 SVGAGI. J lost 6 bases, V lost 2 bases, and 12 bases had no gene match. There are 17 residues in the CDR3. The chain's CDR3 is CASSYPLRGTGGNEQFF. CDR3 DNA sequence: TGTGCCAGCAGTTACCCCCTTCGTGGGACAGGAGGCAATGAGCAGTTCTTC.

This clonotype was detected once. The V call is TRBV20-1, the J call TRBJ2-4, with 7 positions matching TRBD2. V gave up 2 bases and J gave up 8 bases; unmatched junction bases: 3. Germline assignment: CDR1 DFQATT and CDR2 SNEGSKA (reference sequence). The CDR3 runs 12 residues. This CDR3 is CSARRLADIQYF. CDR3 coding DNA: TGCAGTGCTAGACGGCTAGCGGACATTCAGTACTTC.

The chain's CDR3 is CASNRQGRSYEQYF. Written as DNA, the CDR3 is TGTGCCAGCAATCGACAGGGAAGGTCATACGAGCAGTACTTC. J is TRBJ2-7 and V is TRBV2; 7 nucleotides agree with TRBD1. This CDR3 is built from 14 residues. V lost 7 bases and J lost 4; bases outside the gene matches: 10. The germline gives CDR1 SNHLY, CDR2 FYNNEI.